This record looks at one T cell receptor beta chain sequence and its context. It has no known antigen specificity. No qualities accompany the bases; no much larger clone lies one base away. Library creation used the immunoSEQ multiplex PCR assay. In its TCRdb copy, this immuneACCESS table keeps in-frame sequences only and misses some clones. Where compared with another copy, unresolved V genes explain less than half of these, and the others have no known cause. For this sample there are tens of thousands of clones; 75% to 90% appear just once. In total, the top ten clones hold approximately 1.5% of the sample. This sample was taken from a study of T cell changes during pregnancy in multiple sclerosis (dated by TCRdb to the late 2010s). Context from the whole study: Changes in the T cell repertoire over the course of pregnancy were examined in this study in women with multiple sclerosis.

V is pruned by 6 bases and J by 0 bases, leaving 3 bases of the junction without a gene match. Looking up the germline V gene yields CDR1 SQVTM and CDR2 ANQGSEA. From its cysteine to its phenylalanine, the CDR3 spans 14 amino acids. This entry keeps only the CDR3 DNA: 42 bases, framed from base 1. The sample here was peripheral blood, taken in the first trimester of pregnancy. The V gene is TRBV29-1 and the J gene is TRBJ2-7; TRBD2 fits 12 bases in the junction. This receptor was identified in a female donor in good health, enrolled as a control in a pregnancy study. In nucleotide form, the sequence is TGCAGCGTACTAGCGGGGGGAAGCTCCTACGAGCAGTACTTC. This yields the protein CSVLAGGSSYEQYF.